The 10 T cell receptor beta chains in this list originate from one sample, sequenced in a study of cytomegalovirus exposure and HLA in healthy donors. This table comes from immunoSEQ multiplex PCR, and its TCRdb copy is limited to in-frame clones, with some not included. The sample carries 150,000 to 200,000 clones, 84% recorded once. The sample was PBMCs. The source of these receptors is a man aged 30-40 years in good health and CMV-seropositive.

This clone was recorded once. The chain joins TRBV9 to TRBJ2-5, with TRBD1 as a possible D gene (5 bases). Germline V lookup: CDR1 SGDLS, CDR2 YYNGEE. The length of the CDR3 is 15 residues. The germline V and J ends were trimmed by 4 bases and 5 bases, with 18 bases remaining between them. The CDR3 sequence: CASSTWTTPRETQYF. The CDR3 DNA reads as TGTGCCAGCAGCACCTGGACAACTCCCCGGGAGACCCAGTACTTC. The variable domain in full, with the rest retrieved from reference TRBV9 and TRBJ2-5, is DSGVTQTPKHLITATGQRVTLRCSPRSGDLSVYWYQQSLDQGLQFLIQYYNGEERAKGNILERFSAQQFPDLHSELNLSSLELGDSALYFCASSTWTTPRETQYFGPGTRLLVL.

The chain is built from TRBV15 and TRBJ2-1; possible D gene TRBD1, 6 bases. Germline V gene lookup returns CDR1 LNHNV and CDR2 YYDKDF (reference sequence). The ends were cut back, 5 bases at V and 9 bases at J, with 14 bases in the middle. The CDR3 covers 13 residues. The CDR3 sequence is CATSPQRGTEQFF. The CDR3 DNA sequence: TGTGCCACCAGCCCTCAAAGGGGGACTGAGCAGTTCTTC.

In its sample, this clone was seen once. The chain combines TRBV7-6 with TRBJ2-3, with TRBD1 matching over 7 bases. This CDR3 spans 14 amino acids. V trimming: 3 bases; J trimming: 3 bases; junction bases outside the gene matches: 3. Per the germline V gene, CDR1 is SGHVS and CDR2 is FNYEAQ. CDR3 loop: CASSFDRVTDTQYF. In DNA form, the CDR3 reads TGTGCCAGCAGCTTTGACAGGGTTACAGATACGCAGTATTTT.

J is TRBJ2-5 and V is TRBV27; TRBD1 aligns across 8 bases. CDR1 is MNHEY and CDR2 is SMNVEV in the germline V gene (reference sequence). The length of the CDR3 is 15 residues. After removal of 5 bases from V and 5 bases from J, the junction contained 10 bases not matched to a gene. The CDR3 reads CASSPNSGGEETQYF. CDR3 nucleotides: TGTGCCAGCAGTCCCAACTCAGGGGGCGAGGAGACCCAGTACTTC.

J is TRBJ2-1 and V is TRBV7-8; D possibly corresponds to TRBD1 (6 bases). Germline V gene data show CDR1 as SGHVS and CDR2 as FQNEAQ. V was shortened by 6 bases and J by 4 bases, with 10 bases between the two germline ends. The CDR3 is 13 amino acids. The CDR3 region is CASSGQTYNEQFF. The DNA of the CDR3 is TGTGCCAGCAGTGGACAGACTTACAATGAGCAGTTCTTC.

Details on this clone: This sample includes further DNA sequences coding for the same CDR3. The CDR3 loop reads CASSPGGGTDTQYF. In DNA form, the CDR3 reads TGTGCCAGTAGTCCGGGGGGGGGCACAGATACGCAGTATTTT. V usage is TRBV19 and J usage is TRBJ2-3, with TRBD2 matching 8 bases. The ends lost 5 bases at V and 1 base at J; junction bases unmatched: 2. The V gene's germline CDR1 is LNHDA and CDR2 SQIVND (reference sequence). This CDR3 comprises 14 residues.

V gene TRBV7-2 combines with J gene TRBJ1-4, with 7 bases identical to TRBD1. V lost 1 base to trimming and J lost 1 base; unmatched junction nucleotides: 6. Per germline, CDR1 SGHTA and CDR2 FQGNSA. This CDR3 contains 17 residues. CDR3 bases: TGTGCCAGCAGCTTAGTCGCAGGGGGGCAAACTAATGAAAAACTGTTTTTT. Encoded protein: CASSLVAGGQTNEKLFF.

Only one count was recorded for this clone. J is TRBJ2-6 and V is TRBV6-4; TRBD2 is a possible D gene (6 bases). Trimming shortened V by 6 bases and J by 0 bases, and 12 bases separated the two germline ends. This CDR3 contains 16 residues. The germline CDR1 and CDR2 sequences are MRHNA and SNTAGT. CDR3 nucleotides: TGTGCCAGCAGCTCAATACTAGCCTCTGGGGCCAACGTCCTGACTTTC. This encodes CASSSILASGANVLTF.

The chain joins TRBV5-1 to TRBJ2-1, with TRBD1 identical over 7 bases. This CDR3 has 15 amino acids. The germline V gene has CDR1 SGHRS and CDR2 YFSETQ. V lost 3 bases, J lost 2 bases, and 5 bases stayed unmatched. The CDR3 is CASSYDRVAYNEQFF. CDR3 DNA: TGCGCCAGCAGCTATGACAGGGTTGCCTACAATGAGCAGTTCTTC.

The J gene is TRBJ2-7, the V gene TRBV6-5; D gene unclear. The V gene's germline CDR1 is MNHEY and CDR2 SVGAGI. The V and J ends lost 5 bases and 3 bases respectively, with 11 bases between them. The CDR3 has 13 amino acids. The CDR3 loop reads CASSETADYEQYF. As DNA, the CDR3 is TGTGCCAGCAGTGAAACGGCGGACTACGAGCAGTACTTC.